Each of the 9 T cell receptor beta chains below was sequenced from the same sample in a study of regulatory T cells in long-lasting Graves disease (dated by TCRdb to the early 2020s). Library preparation was by multiplex PCR. Sequencing used an Illumina HiSeq 4000. TCR beta libraries were built with iRepertoire HTBI primers and Arm-PCR amplification of CDR3 regions. TCRdb redid the processing of the public reads, applying fastp at Q25 and MiXCR, and retained in-frame beta chains. One record per CDR3 amino acid sequence lists the most common genes and DNA. This sample has 300,000 to 400,000 distinct CDR3 sequences in its table, and 15% to 20% of those were observed once. About 39% of the sample comes from the top ten. The sample's time point label, in plain terms: newly diagnosed GD, antithyroid drugs for less than 3 months. For both TCR sequencing and RNA sequencing, RNA was extracted from PBMCs in TRIzol.

The sequencing used peripheral blood mononuclear cells (PBMCs), collected at new diagnosis, from a patient treated with antithyroid drugs. The receptors come from a female donor with Graves disease.

This clonotype was recorded many times. This sequence joins TRBV29-1 and TRBJ2-7; D may match TRBD1 or TRBD2 (6 bases each). V lost 6 bases, J lost 2 bases, and 14 bases lay in between. The CDR3 runs 13 residues. Germline V gene data show CDR1 as SQVTM and CDR2 as ANQGSEA. The CDR3 sequence is CSVPVEGAYEQYF. The CDR3 bases are TGCAGCGTCCCGGTGGAGGGGGCCTACGAGCAGTACTTC.

As for this clonotype: A read error may be the cause here, since a much bigger clone is one base away. CDR3 residues: CASSWDGYKQYF. The CDR3 DNA reads as TGTGCCAGCAGCTGGGACGGCTACAAGCAGTACTTC. The chain joins TRBV7-2 to TRBJ2-7, with D perhaps given as TRBD1 or TRBD2 (5 bases each). CDR3 size: 12 residues. Germline-derived CDR1 and CDR2 are SGHTA and FQGNSA.

This clonotype was seen more than once but under ten times. This rearrangement joins TRBV10-3 to TRBJ2-7, with D possibly being TRBD2 (5 bases). The CDR3 consists of 14 residues. Germline loops: CDR1 ENHRY, CDR2 SYGVKD. Trimming pared 4 bases from V and 2 bases from J, leaving 12 bases between. The CDR3, as DNA: TGTGCCATCAGTGGCCTTGAGACTACCTACGAGCAGTACTTC. It codes for CAISGLETTYEQYF.

This clonotype appeared a few times. V usage is TRBV3-1 and J usage is TRBJ2-7, with D possibly being TRBD1 (6 bases). The ends were cut back, 5 bases at V and 5 bases at J, with 10 bases in the middle. The CDR3 sequence is 12 residues long. From germline, CDR1 is LGHDT and CDR2 YNNKEL (reference sequence). This CDR3 reads CASSRGYNEQYF. The CDR3, as DNA: TGTGCCAGCAGCAGGGGGTACAACGAGCAGTACTTC.

The J gene is TRBJ1-2, the V gene TRBV11-1; 9 positions agree with TRBD1. The CDR3 extends over 15 amino acids. V lost 5 bases and J lost 4; bases outside the gene matches: 8. Germline V lookup: CDR1 SGHAT, CDR2 FQDESV (reference sequence). The CDR3, as DNA: TGTGCCAGCAGCCGGGGACAGGGAGGAGGCTATGGCTACACCTTC. Translation gives CASSRGQGGGYGYTF.

Details on this clonotype: This may be a read error, as it is one base from a much larger clone. This chain links TRBV7-8 with TRBJ2-5, with D possibly being TRBD2 (7 bases). The J call may not be correct, given that the DNA end is closer to TRBJ2-1. The CDR3 extends over 13 amino acids. Per germline, CDR1 SGHVS and CDR2 FQNEAQ. The CDR3 nucleotides read TGTGCCAGCAGCCCCCGGGGGGCGTATGAGCAGTTCTTC. Translated: CASSPRGAYEQFF.

The sample holds many counts of this clonotype. Compared with germline, one end of the junction differs, possibly owing to a read error. This chain joins TRBV5-1 and TRBJ2-3, with 14 bases aligning to TRBD2. The germline gives CDR1 SGHRS, CDR2 YFSETQ. The CDR3 length is 15 residues. The CDR3 DNA is TGTGCCAGCAGCCCTGGACTAGCGGGAGGAGGCACGCAGTATTTT. Its translation: CASSPGLAGGGTQYF.

The sample holds many counts of this clonotype. This rearrangement joins TRBV27 to TRBJ2-7; perhaps TRBD2 as D (6 bases). Germline V gene lookup returns CDR1 MNHEY and CDR2 SMNVEV (reference sequence). This CDR3 has 14 residues. Trimming removed 6 bases from V and 8 bases from J, with 20 bases in between. CDR3 in DNA: TGTGCCAGCAGACGGACTAAGTGGAGTAAGAAGCAGTACTTC. This translates into CASRRTKWSKKQYF.

This clonotype was detected only a few times. The chain is built from TRBV7-8 and TRBJ2-5, with 8 bases matching TRBD2. Germline V gene lookup returns CDR1 SGHVS and CDR2 FQNEAQ. The CDR3 is 14 residues long. Germline trimming cut 6 bases from V and 4 bases from J; bases unmatched to any gene: 7. The CDR3 sequence: CASSSLAGRETQYF. The CDR3, as DNA: TGTGCCAGCAGTTCGCTAGCGGGTAGAGAGACCCAGTACTTC. The entire variable domain, with the rest obtained from reference TRBV7-8 and TRBJ2-5, is as follows: GAGVSQSPRYKVAKRGQDVALRCDPISGHVSLFWYQQALGQGPEFLTYFQNEAQLDKSGLPSDRFFAERPEGSVSTLKIQRTQQEDSAVYLCASSSLAGRETQYFGPGTRLLVL.